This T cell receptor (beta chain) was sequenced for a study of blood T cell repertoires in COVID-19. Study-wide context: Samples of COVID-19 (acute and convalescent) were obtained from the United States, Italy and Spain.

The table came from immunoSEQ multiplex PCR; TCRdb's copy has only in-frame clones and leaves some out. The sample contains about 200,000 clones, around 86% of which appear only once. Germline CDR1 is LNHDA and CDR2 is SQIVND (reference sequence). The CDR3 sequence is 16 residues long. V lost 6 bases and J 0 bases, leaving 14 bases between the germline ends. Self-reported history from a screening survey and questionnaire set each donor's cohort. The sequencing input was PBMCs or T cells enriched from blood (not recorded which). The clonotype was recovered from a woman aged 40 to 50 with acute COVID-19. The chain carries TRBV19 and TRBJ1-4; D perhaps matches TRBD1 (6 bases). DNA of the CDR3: TGTGCCAGTAGAAGGGGGATGACTACAACTAATGAAAAACTGTTTTTT. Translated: CASRRGMTTTNEKLFF.